The entry that follows covers one T cell receptor beta chain sequence. The antigen is unknown. Assay: immunoSEQ multiplex PCR; the TCRdb copy retains only in-frame clones and omits some. This sample carries over 9,000 clones, roughly 86% of them seen once, and the ten largest clones take almost 30%. This entry is derived from a study of OX40 agonist ivuxolimab in advanced cancers. Whole-study results and caveats: Relative to CD4+ cells, CD8+ T cells on average had more expanded clones. What antigens the expanded peripheral T cells recognized was never established.

The germline V and J ends were trimmed by 6 bases and 2 bases, with 0 bases remaining between them. Germline CDR1 is SQVTM and CDR2 is ANQGSEA. The CDR3 totals 9 residues. Peripheral blood came from all dose cohorts at three timepoints. The sequence was obtained from an adult with an advanced solid tumor such as melanoma, head and neck, liver or kidney cancer. The specimen comprised CD4+ or CD8+ T cells sorted from blood, sampled in a trial of the OX40 agonist ivuxolimab. The chain carries TRBV29-1 and TRBJ2-3; D gene unclear. CDR3 in DNA: TGCAGCGTCACAGATACGCAGTATTTT. Encoded protein: CSVTDTQYF.